The 18 T cell receptor beta chains below come from one sample, sequenced in a study of beta chain features in type 1 diabetes. Whole-study results and caveats: There was a moderate but significant shortening of TCRB CDR3s in all four CD4+ subsets of Type 1 diabetes patients.

The study reverse transcribed the entire isolated RNA, so it sequenced expressed TCRB transcripts. The assay was immunoSEQ multiplex PCR, and TCRdb's table has in-frame clones only and misses some. There are 500,000 to 650,000 clones in the sample; under 15% occur only once, and about 0.11% lies in the top ten. For these TCRs, the target antigens are not known. Sequencing was carried out using naive CD4+ T cells from blood. Receptors originate from a man aged 25-40 years with type 1 diabetes.

The chain couples TRBV7-2 to TRBJ1-6, with 8 bases lining up with TRBD1. The CDR3 is 13 amino acids. The V and J ends lost 10 bases and 8 bases, in that order; junction bases with no gene match: 7. Looked up from germline, CDR1 is SGHTA and CDR2 is FQGNSA. The CDR3 is CAISDREDSPLHF. CDR3 nucleotide sequence: TGTGCCATCTCGGACAGGGAGGATTCACCCCTCCACTTT.

The sample holds a few counts of this clone. The CDR3 nucleotides are TGTGCCAGCAGCCAAGACCCTCGGGACAGGGCGGAAGATACGCAGTATTTT. Residues: CASSQDPRDRAEDTQYF. This rearrangement joins TRBV4-2 to TRBJ2-3; TRBD1 matches at 9 bases. With 0 bases clipped from V and 5 bases from J, the junction kept 9 bases outside the gene matches. This CDR3 region has 17 residues. Germline V gene data show CDR1 as LGHNA and CDR2 as YNFKEQ.

This clone was found a few times. V and J are TRBV19 and TRBJ1-5; no reliable D call. Trimming took 5 bases from V and 0 from J, leaving 5 bases between them. The germline CDR1 and CDR2 sequences are LNHDA and SQIVND (reference sequence). This CDR3 has 13 amino acids. The CDR3, as DNA: TGTGCCAGTAGTGACCTTAGCAATCAGCCCCAGCATTTT. Translated, it gives CASSDLSNQPQHF.

V and J are TRBV6-5 and TRBJ2-7; D is perhaps TRBD1 or TRBD2 (5 bases each). V shed 6 bases and J shed 2 bases, with 14 bases lying between them. Looked up from germline, CDR1 is MNHEY and CDR2 is SVGAGI. CDR3 length: 14 residues. The CDR3: CASSPGSSPYEQYF. CDR3 DNA: TGTGCCAGCAGCCCAGGGAGTTCCCCCTACGAGCAGTACTTC.

The rearrangement links TRBV4-3 to TRBJ2-7; 8 nucleotides line up with TRBD1. The germline gives CDR1 LGHNA, CDR2 YSLEER. CDR3 length: 16 amino acids. V lost 3 bases, J lost 3 bases, and 10 bases stayed unmatched. The CDR3 region is CASSQTLQGAFYEQYF. In DNA, the CDR3 is TGCGCCAGCAGCCAGACCCTTCAGGGGGCCTTCTACGAGCAGTACTTC.

CDR3 region: CASSFAPRTGGLDTQYF. The CDR3 nucleotides read TGTGCCAGCAGCTTCGCTCCCCGGACAGGGGGCTTAGATACGCAGTATTTT. V usage is TRBV5-6 and J usage is TRBJ2-3, with 11 positions matching TRBD1. This CDR3 is 17 amino acids long. Germline V gene sequence: CDR1 SGHDT, CDR2 YYEEEE. V was clipped by 2 bases and J by 5 bases; unmatched bases: 10.

Only a few counts were recorded for this clone. The chain recombines TRBV5-1 with TRBJ2-1, with a weak D call TRBD1 (6 bases). V lost 6 bases to trimming and J lost 4 bases, with 8 bases between them. Looked up from germline, CDR1 is SGHRS and CDR2 is YFSETQ. The CDR3 loop spans 12 amino acids. The CDR3 DNA sequence: TGCGCCAGCACTGGACAGTACAATGAGCAGTTCTTC. Its protein product is CASTGQYNEQFF.

Only a few counts were recorded for this clone. The V call is TRBV9, the J call TRBJ2-1, with 9 bases aligning to TRBD2. Germline-derived CDR1 and CDR2 are SGDLS and YYNGEE. Trimming at V came to 0 bases and at J to 4 bases, leaving 2 bases not matched to a gene. The CDR3 spans 15 residues. DNA of the CDR3: TGTGCCAGCAGCGTAGAGCTAGCGGGGTACAATGAGCAGTTCTTC. Translating it yields CASSVELAGYNEQFF.

In this sample, this clone turned up a few times. The rearrangement links TRBV28 to TRBJ1-5; D unresolved. Germline V CDR1 and CDR2: MDHEN, SYDVKM. With 8 bases removed from V and 6 bases from J, the gap between germline ends came to 8 bases. CDR3 size: 11 residues. The CDR3 nucleotides are TGTGCCAGCCGCGAGGGTCAGCCCCAGCATTTT. It specifies CASREGQPQHF.

This sequence joins TRBV9 and TRBJ2-1, with 12 bases aligning to TRBD1. The V gene end was trimmed by 4 bases and the J gene end by 13 bases; junction bases not matched to a gene: 6. This CDR3 contains 13 residues. Germline V gives CDR1 SGDLS, CDR2 YYNGEE. In nucleotides, the CDR3 is TGTGCCAGCAGCCCGCAGGGACAGGGGGCTCAGTTCTTC. Translating gives CASSPQGQGAQFF.

This clone appeared a few times. V and J are TRBV10-3 and TRBJ2-7; D unclear. The germline V gene has CDR1 ENHRY and CDR2 SYGVKD. Trimming removed 5 bases from V and 2 bases from J, with 10 bases in between. This CDR3 contains 13 residues. The chain's CDR3 is CAISRANPYEQYF. The CDR3 coding sequence is TGTGCCATCAGTAGGGCTAACCCCTACGAGCAGTACTTC.

The chain recombines TRBV7-2 with TRBJ2-4; D not certain. The CDR3 runs to 11 residues. Trimming pared 4 bases from V and 9 bases from J, leaving 7 bases between. In germline, CDR1 is SGHTA, CDR2 FQGNSA. For the CDR3, the DNA is TGTGCCAGCAGCTCCCCGGGCATTCAGTACTTC. It translates to CASSSPGIQYF.

This clone has just one count. The J gene is TRBJ2-7, the V gene TRBV9, with D perhaps matching TRBD1 (6 bases). The CDR3 has 15 amino acids. Trimming stripped 0 bases from V and 2 bases from J, with 12 bases between. Germline V gene sequence: CDR1 SGDLS, CDR2 YYNGEE. CDR3: CASSVATGIAYEQYF. As DNA, the CDR3 is TGTGCCAGCAGCGTAGCGACAGGTATTGCCTACGAGCAGTACTTC.

The chain has TRBV7-2 and TRBJ1-1, with D hard to call. Germline loops: CDR1 SGHTA, CDR2 FQGNSA. This CDR3 is 13 amino acids long. V lost 7 bases, J lost 0 bases, and 9 bases lay in between. In DNA, the CDR3 is TGTGCCAGCACAGAGAGTATGAACACTGAAGCTTTCTTT. Amino acid sequence: CASTESMNTEAFF.

This clone was detected a few times. For the CDR3, the DNA is TGTGCCAGCAGCTTAGTGGCTGCCACAGATACGCAGTATTTT. This gives the protein CASSLVAATDTQYF. The rearrangement joins TRBV11-2 to TRBJ2-3; D is unresolved. The CDR3 is made up of 14 amino acids. Germline assignment: CDR1 SGHAT and CDR2 FQNNGV. Trimming removed 1 base from V and 2 bases from J, with 7 bases in between.

The rearrangement links TRBV7-9 to TRBJ1-2; 12 nucleotides line up with TRBD1. CDR1 and CDR2 (germline): SEHNR, FQNEAQ (reference sequence). Germline trimming cut 3 bases from V and 6 bases from J; bases unmatched to any gene: 11. CDR3 length equals 17 residues. Here the CDR3 DNA reads TGTGCCAGCAGCTTCTTCCGGGACAGGGGGCTAGAGGATGGCTACACCTTC. Its protein product is CASSFFRDRGLEDGYTF.

The genes are TRBV29-1 and TRBJ2-3; TRBD2 is a possible D gene (6 bases). The V and J ends lost 6 bases and 4 bases respectively, with 20 bases between them. The CDR3 is made up of 15 amino acids. CDR1 and CDR2 from the germline V gene are SQVTM and ANQGSEA. This CDR3 is CSVVPSGRYPDTQYF. As DNA, the CDR3 is TGCAGCGTCGTCCCCAGCGGGCGCTACCCAGATACGCAGTATTTT.

This clone was observed a few times. The chain employs TRBV29-1 and TRBJ2-3; D is ambiguous. Looked up from germline, CDR1 is SQVTM and CDR2 is ANQGSEA. Deletions cut 0 bases from V and 4 bases from J, with 11 bases between. This CDR3 is 14 amino acids long. CDR3 sequence (DNA): TGCAGCGTTGAAGATGGCCAGCTCGCAGATACGCAGTATTTT. Translated: CSVEDGQLADTQYF.